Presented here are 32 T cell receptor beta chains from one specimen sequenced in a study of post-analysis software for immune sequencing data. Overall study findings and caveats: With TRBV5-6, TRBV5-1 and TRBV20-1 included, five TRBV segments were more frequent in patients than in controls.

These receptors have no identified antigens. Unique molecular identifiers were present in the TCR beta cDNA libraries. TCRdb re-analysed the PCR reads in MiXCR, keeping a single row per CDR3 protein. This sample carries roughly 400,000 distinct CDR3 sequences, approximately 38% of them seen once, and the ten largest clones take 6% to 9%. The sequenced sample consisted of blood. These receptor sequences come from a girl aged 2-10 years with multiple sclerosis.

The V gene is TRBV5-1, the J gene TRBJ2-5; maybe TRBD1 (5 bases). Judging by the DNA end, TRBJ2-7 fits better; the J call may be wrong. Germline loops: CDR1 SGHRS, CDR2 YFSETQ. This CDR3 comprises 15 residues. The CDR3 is CASSPLPREVYEQYF. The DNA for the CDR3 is TGCGCCAGCAGCCCCCTCCCCAGGGAAGTCTACGAGCAGTACTTC.

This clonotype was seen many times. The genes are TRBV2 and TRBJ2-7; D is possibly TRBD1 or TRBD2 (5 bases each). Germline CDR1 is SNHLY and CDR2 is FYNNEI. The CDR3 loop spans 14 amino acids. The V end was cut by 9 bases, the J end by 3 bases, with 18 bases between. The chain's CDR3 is CASTWAGTNYEQYF. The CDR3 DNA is TGTGCCAGTACTTGGGCAGGGACCAACTACGAGCAGTACTTC.

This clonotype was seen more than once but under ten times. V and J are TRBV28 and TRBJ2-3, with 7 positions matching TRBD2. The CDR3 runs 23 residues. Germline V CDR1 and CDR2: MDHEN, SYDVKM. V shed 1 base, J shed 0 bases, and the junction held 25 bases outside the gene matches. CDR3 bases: TGTGCCAGCAGTTTATTGGTGACCCCCGTGGTTGGGCGGGAGTCCGAAAGCACAGATACGCAGTATTTT. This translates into CASSLLVTPVVGRESESTDTQYF. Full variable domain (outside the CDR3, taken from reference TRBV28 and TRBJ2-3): DVKVTQSSRYLVKRTGEKVFLECVQDMDHENMFWYRQDPGLGLRLIYFSYDVKMKEKGDIPEGYSVSREKKERFSLILESASTNQTSMYLCASSLLVTPVVGRESESTDTQYFGPGTRLTVL.

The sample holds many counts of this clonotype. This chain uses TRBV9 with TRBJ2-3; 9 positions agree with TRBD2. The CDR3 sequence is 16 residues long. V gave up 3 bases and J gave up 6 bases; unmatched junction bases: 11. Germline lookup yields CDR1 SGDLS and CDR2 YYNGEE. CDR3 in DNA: TGTGCCAGCAGCGGAATCGCCGGGACTAGCTTGGATACGCAGTATTTT. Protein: CASSGIAGTSLDTQYF. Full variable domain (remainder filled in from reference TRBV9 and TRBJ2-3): DSGVTQTPKHLITATGQRVTLRCSPRSGDLSVYWYQQSLDQGLQFLIQYYNGEERAKGNILERFSAQQFPDLHSELNLSSLELGDSALYFCASSGIAGTSLDTQYFGPGTRLTVL.

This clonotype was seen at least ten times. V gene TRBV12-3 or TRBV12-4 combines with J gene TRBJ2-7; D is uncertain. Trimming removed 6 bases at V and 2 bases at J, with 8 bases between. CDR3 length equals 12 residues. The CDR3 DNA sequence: TGTGCCAGCAGCCAATCCCCCTACGAGCAGTACTTC. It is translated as CASSQSPYEQYF.

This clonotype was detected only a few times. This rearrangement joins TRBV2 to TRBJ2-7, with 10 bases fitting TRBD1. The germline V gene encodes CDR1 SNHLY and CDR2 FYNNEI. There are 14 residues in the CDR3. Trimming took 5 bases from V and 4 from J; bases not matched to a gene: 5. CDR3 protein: CASSRQGAGYEQYF. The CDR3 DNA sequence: TGTGCCAGCAGTAGACAGGGGGCGGGGTACGAGCAGTACTTC.

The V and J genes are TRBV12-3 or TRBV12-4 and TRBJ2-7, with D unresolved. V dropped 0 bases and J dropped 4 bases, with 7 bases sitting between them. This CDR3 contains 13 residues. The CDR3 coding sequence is TGTGCCAGCAGTTTAGCCTTAGGGTACGAGCAGTACTTC. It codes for CASSLALGYEQYF.

CDR3 DNA: TGTGCCAGCAGCTTCGGGGAGGGGCCGACCCAGTACTTC. Residues: CASSFGEGPTQYF. The genes are TRBV7-3 and TRBJ2-5; 7 bases agree with TRBD2. The CDR3 has 13 amino acids. After removal of 3 bases from V and 7 bases from J, the junction contained 5 bases not matched to a gene. The germline V gene has CDR1 SGHTA and CDR2 FQGTGA. Full variable domain (missing parts from reference TRBV7-3 and TRBJ2-5): GAGVSQTPSNKVTEKGKYVELRCDPISGHTALYWYRQSLGQGPEFLIYFQGTGAADDSGLPNDRFFAVRPEGSVSTLKIQRTERGDSAVYLCASSFGEGPTQYFGPGTRLLVL.

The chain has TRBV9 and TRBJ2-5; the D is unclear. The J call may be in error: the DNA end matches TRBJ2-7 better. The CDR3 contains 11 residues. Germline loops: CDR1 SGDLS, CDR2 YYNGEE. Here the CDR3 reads CASSVGFEQYF. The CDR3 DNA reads TGTGCCAGCAGCGTAGGGTTCGAGCAGTACTTC.

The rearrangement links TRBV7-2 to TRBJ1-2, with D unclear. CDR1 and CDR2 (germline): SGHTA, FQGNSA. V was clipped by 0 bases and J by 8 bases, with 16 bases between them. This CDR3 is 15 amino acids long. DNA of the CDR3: TGTGCCAGCAGCTTAGCCTCAGGAGCGGACGGAGGCTACACCTTC. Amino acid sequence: CASSLASGADGGYTF. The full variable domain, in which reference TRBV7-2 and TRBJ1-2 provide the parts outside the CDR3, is GAGVSQSPSNKVTEKGKDVELRCDPISGHTALYWYRQSLGQGLEFLIYFQGNSAPDKSGLPSDRFSAERTGGSVSTLTIQRTQQEDSAVYLCASSLASGADGGYTFGSGTRLTVV.

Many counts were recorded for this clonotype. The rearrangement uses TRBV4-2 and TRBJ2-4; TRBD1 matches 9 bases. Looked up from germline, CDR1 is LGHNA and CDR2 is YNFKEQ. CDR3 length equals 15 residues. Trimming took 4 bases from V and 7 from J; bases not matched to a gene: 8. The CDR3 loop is CASSLGQGPGNIQYF. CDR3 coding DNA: TGTGCCAGCAGCCTAGGACAGGGGCCGGGGAACATTCAGTACTTC.

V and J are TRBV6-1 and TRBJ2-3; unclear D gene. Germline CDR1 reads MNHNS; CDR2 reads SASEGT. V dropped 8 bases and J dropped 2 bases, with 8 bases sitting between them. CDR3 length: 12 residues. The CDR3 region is CASPGSTDTQYF. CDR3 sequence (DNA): TGTGCCAGCCCGGGTTCCACAGATACGCAGTATTTT.

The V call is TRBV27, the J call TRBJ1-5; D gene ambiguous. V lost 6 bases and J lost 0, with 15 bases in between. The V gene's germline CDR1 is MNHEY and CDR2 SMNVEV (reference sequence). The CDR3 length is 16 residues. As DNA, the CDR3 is TGTGCCAGCAGCTCCGATCGACGGTATAGCAATCAGCCCCAGCATTTT. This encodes CASSSDRRYSNQPQHF.

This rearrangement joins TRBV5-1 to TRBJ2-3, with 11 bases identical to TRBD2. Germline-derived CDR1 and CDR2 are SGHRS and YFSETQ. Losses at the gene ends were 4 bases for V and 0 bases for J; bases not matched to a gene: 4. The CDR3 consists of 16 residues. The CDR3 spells CASSLSGRDSTDTQYF. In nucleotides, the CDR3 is TGCGCCAGCAGCCTTAGCGGGAGGGATAGCACAGATACGCAGTATTTT.

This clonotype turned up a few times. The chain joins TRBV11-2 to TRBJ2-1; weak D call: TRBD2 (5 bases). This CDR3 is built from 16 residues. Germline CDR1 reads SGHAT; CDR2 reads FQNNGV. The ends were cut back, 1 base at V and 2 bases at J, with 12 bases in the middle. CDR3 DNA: TGTGCCAGCAGCTTAGGCGACTATCTCACCTACAATGAGCAGTTCTTC. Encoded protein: CASSLGDYLTYNEQFF.

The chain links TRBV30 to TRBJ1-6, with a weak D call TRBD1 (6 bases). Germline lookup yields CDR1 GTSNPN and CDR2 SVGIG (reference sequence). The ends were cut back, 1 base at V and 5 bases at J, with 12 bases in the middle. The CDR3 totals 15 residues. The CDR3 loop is CAWSATGWDNSPLHF. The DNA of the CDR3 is TGTGCCTGGAGTGCGACAGGTTGGGATAATTCACCCCTCCACTTT.

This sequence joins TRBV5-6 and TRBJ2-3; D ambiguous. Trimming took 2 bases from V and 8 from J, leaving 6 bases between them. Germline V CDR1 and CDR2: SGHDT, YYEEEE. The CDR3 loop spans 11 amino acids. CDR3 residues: CASSLATTQYF. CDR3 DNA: TGTGCCAGCAGCTTAGCTACTACGCAGTATTTT. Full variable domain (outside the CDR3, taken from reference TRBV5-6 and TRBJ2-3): DAGVTQSPTHLIKTRGQQVTLRCSPKSGHDTVSWYQQALGQGPQFIFQYYEEEERQRGNFPDRFSGHQFPNYSSELNVNALLLGDSALYLCASSLATTQYFGPGTRLTVL.

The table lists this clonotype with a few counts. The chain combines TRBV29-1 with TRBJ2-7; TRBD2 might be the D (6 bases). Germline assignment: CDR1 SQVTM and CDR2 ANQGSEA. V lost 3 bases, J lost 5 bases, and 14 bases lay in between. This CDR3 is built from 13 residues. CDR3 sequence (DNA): TGCAGCGTTGAGGTCGGAGGGGCGGACGAGCAGTACTTC. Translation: CSVEVGGADEQYF.

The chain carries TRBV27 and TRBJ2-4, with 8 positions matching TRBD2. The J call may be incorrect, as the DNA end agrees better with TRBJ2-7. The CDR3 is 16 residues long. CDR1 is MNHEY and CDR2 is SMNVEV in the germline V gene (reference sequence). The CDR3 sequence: CASSPLSGVSSYEQYF. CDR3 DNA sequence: TGTGCCAGCAGTCCACTTAGCGGGGTTAGCTCCTACGAGCAGTACTTC.

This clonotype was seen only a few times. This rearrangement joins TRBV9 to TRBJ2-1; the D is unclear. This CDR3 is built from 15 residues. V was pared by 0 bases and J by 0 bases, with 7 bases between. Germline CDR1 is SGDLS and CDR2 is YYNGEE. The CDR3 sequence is CASSVGSSSYNEQFF. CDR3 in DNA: TGTGCCAGCAGCGTAGGATCAAGCTCCTACAATGAGCAGTTCTTC.

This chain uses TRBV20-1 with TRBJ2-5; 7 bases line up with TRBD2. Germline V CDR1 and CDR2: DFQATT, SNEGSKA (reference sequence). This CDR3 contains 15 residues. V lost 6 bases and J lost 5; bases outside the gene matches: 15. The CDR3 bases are TGCAGTGCCACCGAGGATAGCGGGCCCCGGGAGACCCAGTACTTC. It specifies CSATEDSGPRETQYF.

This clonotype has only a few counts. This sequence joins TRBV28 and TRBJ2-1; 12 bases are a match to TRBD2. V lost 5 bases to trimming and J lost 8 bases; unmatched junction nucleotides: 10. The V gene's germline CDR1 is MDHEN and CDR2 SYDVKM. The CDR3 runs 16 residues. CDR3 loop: CASSPSLAGGLDEQFF. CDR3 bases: TGTGCCAGCAGTCCGTCACTAGCGGGAGGCCTCGATGAGCAGTTCTTC.

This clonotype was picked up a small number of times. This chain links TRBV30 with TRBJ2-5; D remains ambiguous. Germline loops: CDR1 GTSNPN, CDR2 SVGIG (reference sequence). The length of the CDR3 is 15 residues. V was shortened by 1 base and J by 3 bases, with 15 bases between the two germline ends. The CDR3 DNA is TGTGCCTGGAGTGGTCCCGGTACAGACGAAGAGACCCAGTACTTC. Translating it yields CAWSGPGTDEETQYF.

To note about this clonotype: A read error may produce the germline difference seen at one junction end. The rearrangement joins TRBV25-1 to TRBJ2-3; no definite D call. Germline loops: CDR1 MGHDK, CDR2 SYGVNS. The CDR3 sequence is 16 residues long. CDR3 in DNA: TGTGCCAGCAGTGCAACTCGGCGGACCCGCACAGATACGCGGTATTTT. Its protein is CASSATRRTRTDTRYF.

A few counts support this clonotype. The CDR3 loop reads CASSQWTSGVYEQYF. The CDR3 coding sequence is TGTGCCAGCAGCCAGTGGACTAGCGGGGTCTACGAGCAGTACTTC. This chain connects TRBV5-5 to TRBJ2-7, with 12 bases aligning to TRBD2. With V trimmed by 4 bases and J by 3 bases, 5 bases remained unmatched. This CDR3 spans 15 amino acids. Germline V CDR1 and CDR2: SGHKS, YYEKEE (reference sequence). Together with reference TRBV5-5 and TRBJ2-7, the CDR3 gives the full variable domain: DAGVTQSPTHLIKTRGQQVTLRCSPISGHKSVSWYQQVLGQGPQFIFQYYEKEERGRGNFPDRFSARQFPNYSSELNVNALLLGDSALYLCASSQWTSGVYEQYFGPGTRLTVT.

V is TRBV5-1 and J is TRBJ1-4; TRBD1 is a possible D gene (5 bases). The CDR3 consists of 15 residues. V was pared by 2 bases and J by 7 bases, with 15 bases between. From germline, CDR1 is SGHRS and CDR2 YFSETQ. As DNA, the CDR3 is TGCGCCAGCAGCTTACGACAGCCGGGACCTGAAAAACTGTTTTTT. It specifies CASSLRQPGPEKLFF.

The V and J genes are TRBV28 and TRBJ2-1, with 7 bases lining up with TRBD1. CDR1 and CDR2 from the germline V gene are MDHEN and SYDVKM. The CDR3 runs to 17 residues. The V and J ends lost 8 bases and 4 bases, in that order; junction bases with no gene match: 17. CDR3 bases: TGTGCCAGCCTGGTGAGATCCGGGACAGATTTTTACAATGAGCAGTTCTTC. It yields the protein CASLVRSGTDFYNEQFF.

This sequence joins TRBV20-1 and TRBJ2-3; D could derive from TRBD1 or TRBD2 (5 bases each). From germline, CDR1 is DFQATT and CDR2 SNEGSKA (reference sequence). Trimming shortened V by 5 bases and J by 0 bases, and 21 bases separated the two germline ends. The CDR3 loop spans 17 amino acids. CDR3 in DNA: TGCAGTGCTGCTACTACCGGGGCCGCCCCTAGCACAGATACGCAGTATTTT. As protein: CSAATTGAAPSTDTQYF.

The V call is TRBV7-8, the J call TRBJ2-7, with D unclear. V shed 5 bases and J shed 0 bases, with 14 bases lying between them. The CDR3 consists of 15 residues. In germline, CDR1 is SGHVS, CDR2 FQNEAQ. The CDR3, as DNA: TGTGCCAGCAGCCGAGCCCGGATCATCTCCTACGAGCAGTACTTC. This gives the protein CASSRARIISYEQYF.

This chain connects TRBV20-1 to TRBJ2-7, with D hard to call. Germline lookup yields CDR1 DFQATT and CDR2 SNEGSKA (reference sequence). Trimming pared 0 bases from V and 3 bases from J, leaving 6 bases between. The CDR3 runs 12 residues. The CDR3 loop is CSARENSYEQYF. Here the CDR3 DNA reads TGCAGTGCTAGAGAAAACAGCTACGAGCAGTACTTC.

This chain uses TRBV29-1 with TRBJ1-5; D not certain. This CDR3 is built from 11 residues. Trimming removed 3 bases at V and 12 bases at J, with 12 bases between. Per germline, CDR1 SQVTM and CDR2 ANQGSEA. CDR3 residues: CSVENGSVQHF. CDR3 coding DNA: TGCAGCGTTGAGAACGGGTCCGTCCAGCATTTT. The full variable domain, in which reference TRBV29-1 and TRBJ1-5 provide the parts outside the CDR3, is SAVISQKPSRDICQRGTSLTIQCQVDSQVTMMFWYRQQPGQSLTLIATANQGSEATYESGFVIDKFPISRPNLTFSTLTVSNMSPEDSSIYLCSVENGSVQHFGDGTRLSIL.

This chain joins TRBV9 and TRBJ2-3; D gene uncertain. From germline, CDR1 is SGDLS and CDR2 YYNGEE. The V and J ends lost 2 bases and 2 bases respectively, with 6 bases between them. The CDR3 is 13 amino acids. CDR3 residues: CASSVVTTDTQYF. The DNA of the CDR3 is TGTGCCAGCAGCGTGGTTACCACAGATACGCAGTATTTT.